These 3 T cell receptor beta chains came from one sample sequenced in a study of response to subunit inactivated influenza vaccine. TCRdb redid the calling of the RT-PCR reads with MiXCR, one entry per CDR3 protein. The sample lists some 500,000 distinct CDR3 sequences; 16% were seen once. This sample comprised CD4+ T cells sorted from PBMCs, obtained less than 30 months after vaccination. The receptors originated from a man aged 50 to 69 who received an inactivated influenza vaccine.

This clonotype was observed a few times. CDR3 DNA sequence: TGTGCCAGCAGCTTAGGGAACAGTATGAGATCTTTCTTT. Encoded protein: CASSLGNSMRSFF. The chain uses TRBV7-2 and TRBJ1-1; no clear D. The germline V gene encodes CDR1 SGHTA and CDR2 FQGNSA. The CDR3 extends over 13 amino acids. Trimming took 1 base from V and 12 from J, leaving 15 bases between them.

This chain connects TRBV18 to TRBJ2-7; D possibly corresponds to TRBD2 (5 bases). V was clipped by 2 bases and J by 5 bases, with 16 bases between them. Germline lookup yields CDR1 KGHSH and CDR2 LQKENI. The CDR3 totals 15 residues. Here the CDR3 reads CASSPGQAGLNEQYF. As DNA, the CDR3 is TGTGCCAGCTCACCAGGCCAGGCGGGTTTAAACGAGCAGTACTTC.

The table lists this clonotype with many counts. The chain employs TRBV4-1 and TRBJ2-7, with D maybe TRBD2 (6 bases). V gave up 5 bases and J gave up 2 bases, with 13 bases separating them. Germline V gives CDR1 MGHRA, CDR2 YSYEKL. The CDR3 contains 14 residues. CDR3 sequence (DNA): TGCGCCAGCAGCGCCCCCGGGGGAACCTACGAGCAGTACTTC. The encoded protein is CASSAPGGTYEQYF.